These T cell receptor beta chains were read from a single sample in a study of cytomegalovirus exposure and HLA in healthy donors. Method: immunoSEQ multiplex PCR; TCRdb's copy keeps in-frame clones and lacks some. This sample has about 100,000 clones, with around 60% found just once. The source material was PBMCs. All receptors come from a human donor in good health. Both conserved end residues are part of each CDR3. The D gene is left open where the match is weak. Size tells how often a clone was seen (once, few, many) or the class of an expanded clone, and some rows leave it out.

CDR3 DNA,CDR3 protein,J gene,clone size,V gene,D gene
TGTGCCAGCAGTCTCCTTGCTTGGACTAGCGGGGCCAACACCGGGGAGCTGTTTTTT,CASSLLAWTSGANTGELFF,TRBJ2-2,-,TRBV27,TRBD2
TGCAGCGCTTATCGGGGGACAGTGGACACAGATACGCAGTATTTT,CSAYRGTVDTDTQYF,TRBJ2-3,-,TRBV29-1,-
TGCGCCAGCAGTCAATCTTTGCAGGGTAAGAGGGAGACCCAGTACTTC,CASSQSLQGKRETQYF,TRBJ2-5,-,TRBV23-1,-
TGCGCCAGCAGCCGGGACTCTACCGGCGACGAGCAGTACTTC,CASSRDSTGDEQYF,TRBJ2-7,-,TRBV5-1,-
TGCGCCAGCAGCTTGGGAATTAGCTACAATGAGCAGTTCTTC,CASSLGISYNEQFF,TRBJ2-1,-,TRBV5-1,-
TGCGCCAGCAGCCTAACTAGCGGGACACGCAATGAGCAGTTCTTC,CASSLTSGTRNEQFF,TRBJ2-1,-,TRBV4-1,TRBD2
TGTGCCAGCAGTGAAACGGCGGATAGCTCCTACGAGCAGTACTTC,CASSETADSSYEQYF,TRBJ2-7,-,TRBV6-1,-
TGCGCCAGCCGGGTTACGGGACAGACAGCCGAAAAACTGTTTTTT,CASRVTGQTAEKLFF,TRBJ1-4,few,TRBV5-1,TRBD1
TGCGCCAGCAGCCTGTTAGCGGGAGGGCCGGACAATGAGCAGTTCTTC,CASSLLAGGPDNEQFF,TRBJ2-1,-,TRBV4-1,TRBD2
TGTGCCAGCAGACTAGCGGGAGAAATCCACAATGAGCAGTTCTTC,CASRLAGEIHNEQFF,TRBJ2-1,-,TRBV28,TRBD2
TGTGCCACCAGCAGCCATACTAGCGGGGTTTCCTACGAGCAGTACTTC,CATSSHTSGVSYEQYF,TRBJ2-7,-,TRBV15,TRBD2
TGTGCCAGCAGTGAGGTTAGACAGGGAAGTGATCAGCCCCAGCATTTT,CASSEVRQGSDQPQHF,TRBJ1-5,-,TRBV6-1,TRBD1
TGCGCCAGCAGCCAAGTTAGCGGGGCTTACGGCTCCTACAATGAGCAGTTCTTC,CASSQVSGAYGSYNEQFF,TRBJ2-1,-,TRBV4-1,TRBD2
TGTGCCAGCAGAACTCCGGGACAGGGAAGGGATACGCAGTATTTT,CASRTPGQGRDTQYF,TRBJ2-3,-,TRBV27,TRBD1
TGTGCCAGCAGCGCCGGGGACAGGGTTAAGATTATGAACACTGAAGCTTTCTTT,CASSAGDRVKIMNTEAFF,TRBJ1-1,-,TRBV28,TRBD1
TGCGCCAGCAGCCAAGTAGGGGGTGCTAGCGGGGTCAATGAGCAGTTCTTC,CASSQVGGASGVNEQFF,TRBJ2-1,once,TRBV4-1,TRBD2
TGTGCCAGCAGCTCAACAGGGAGCTCCTACAATGAGCAGTTCTTC,CASSSTGSSYNEQFF,TRBJ2-1,-,TRBV7-9,-
TGTGCCAGCAGCTTATTTAGCGGGAGCTATGAGCAGTTCTTC,CASSLFSGSYEQFF,TRBJ2-1,-,TRBV5-6,TRBD2
TGTGCCAGTAGTATTGGGACAGTGAACACTGAAGCTTTCTTT,CASSIGTVNTEAFF,TRBJ1-1,-,TRBV19,TRBD1
TGTGCCACCGGACAGGTCTCCTACGAGCAGTACTTC,CATGQVSYEQYF,TRBJ2-7,-,TRBV27,TRBD1
TGTGCCAGCATGGGAATGCGCGGGACTCCCTGTTTCTTC,CASMGMRGTPCFF,TRBJ2-1,-,TRBV2,-
TGTGCCAGCAAGGAGTCAAGAGCGGGAGTTGGCACAGATACGCAGTATTTT,CASKESRAGVGTDTQYF,TRBJ2-3,-,TRBV2,TRBD2
TGCGCCAGCAGCTTGGGACTAGCGGTGTCCTACAATGAGCAGTTCTTC,CASSLGLAVSYNEQFF,TRBJ2-1,-,TRBV5-1,TRBD2
TGTGCCAGCAGTTCTAGCGGGGGGGGATACAATGAGCAGTTCTTC,CASSSSGGGYNEQFF,TRBJ2-1,few,TRBV28,TRBD2
TGTGCCAGCAGTTTCGGGACTAGTGAGCAGTTCTTC,CASSFGTSEQFF,TRBJ2-1,-,TRBV27,TRBD2
TGTGCCAGCAGCTTAGATATCGGCTACGAGCAGTACTTC,CASSLDIGYEQYF,TRBJ2-7,-,TRBV11-2,-
TGTGCCAGCAGCTTAGGTGTGGGCGGGAGTACCCATGAGCAGTTCTTC,CASSLGVGGSTHEQFF,TRBJ2-1,-,TRBV11-3,TRBD2
TGCAGCGCCGGCGGACTAGCGGTGTACAATGAGCAGTTCTTC,CSAGGLAVYNEQFF,TRBJ2-1,-,TRBV29-1,TRBD2
TGTGCCAGCAGCCTCCAGTTCACAGATACGCAGTATTTT,CASSLQFTDTQYF,TRBJ2-3,few,TRBV4-2,-
TGTGCCAGTAGTCGCAGGGCCCAAGAGACCCAGTACTTC,CASSRRAQETQYF,TRBJ2-5,-,TRBV19,-
TGCAGCGCCACGGGACAGAGGGGCCGAGAGACCCAGTACTTC,CSATGQRGRETQYF,TRBJ2-5,-,TRBV29-1,TRBD1
TGTGCCAGCAGTTTAAGGGGGCCATCCTCCTACGAGCAGTACTTC,CASSLRGPSSYEQYF,TRBJ2-7,-,TRBV28,TRBD1
TGTGCCAGCAGTAACCAGGGGAATGGCTACACCTTC,CASSNQGNGYTF,TRBJ1-2,once,TRBV6-5,-
TGTGCCAGCAGTGGACTAGCGGCATTTAGCACAGATACGCAGTATTTT,CASSGLAAFSTDTQYF,TRBJ2-3,-,TRBV2,TRBD2
TGTGCCAGCAGTTACTCCAGGGGGGATCAGCCCCAGCATTTT,CASSYSRGDQPQHF,TRBJ1-5,-,TRBV6-6,TRBD1
TGTGCCAGCAGCTTTGATCCGCGACGGGGAAACGTCAATGAGCAGTTCTTC,CASSFDPRRGNVNEQFF,TRBJ2-1,once,TRBV7-8,-
TGTGCCAGTAGTATGGGGACAGGCTCCTACGAGCAGTACTTC,CASSMGTGSYEQYF,TRBJ2-7,-,TRBV19,TRBD1
TGTGCCTGGAGGAAAGACAGGGTCTCTGGAAACACCATATATTTT,CAWRKDRVSGNTIYF,TRBJ1-3,-,TRBV30,TRBD1
TGTGCCAGCAGTGACTCTACAGGGGGGGGAGATGGCTACACCTTC,CASSDSTGGGDGYTF,TRBJ1-2,-,TRBV6-4,TRBD1
TGTGCCATCAGCGAGGGACAGGGCCAAGAGACCCAGTACTTC,CAISEGQGQETQYF,TRBJ2-5,-,TRBV10-3,TRBD1
TGTGCCAGTAGTATCTTAGTTACGGGGGGAGATACGCAGTATTTT,CASSILVTGGDTQYF,TRBJ2-3,-,TRBV19,TRBD2
TGTGCCAGTAGCCCGGGACTAGCGTGGGGAGGGGAGCTGTTTTTT,CASSPGLAWGGELFF,TRBJ2-2,-,TRBV19,TRBD2
TGTGCCAGCAGTGGAGGAGCCACTGAAGCTTTCTTT,CASSGGATEAFF,TRBJ1-1,-,TRBV6-1,-
TGCGCCAGCAGCCAAGAACCCGGGGAGCTAGCGGGAGAGGGCATTCAGTACTTC,CASSQEPGELAGEGIQYF,TRBJ2-4,-,TRBV4-1,TRBD2
TGTGCCAGCACCAAGCGGGAGGGCCCGGAGACCCAGTACTTC,CASTKREGPETQYF,TRBJ2-5,-,TRBV2,TRBD2
TGCGCCAGCAGCCAAGATTGGCGCGGGAGCTACGAGCAGTACTTC,CASSQDWRGSYEQYF,TRBJ2-7,-,TRBV4-1,TRBD2
TGTGCCAGCAGTATGGAGGGAGGAACCAATGAGCAGTTCTTC,CASSMEGGTNEQFF,TRBJ2-1,-,TRBV28,-
TGTGCCAGCAGCGAGGGACAGCCTGCGTTCCAAGAGACCCAGTACTTC,CASSEGQPAFQETQYF,TRBJ2-5,-,TRBV6-6,TRBD1
TGCGCCAGCAGCTTGGACAGGTGGGAGGGCCTCCAGTTGTTC,CASSLDRWEGLQLF,TRBJ2-7,few,TRBV5-1,TRBD2
TGTGCCAGCAGCTTGGGTTTATTTAGTGAGCAGTTCTTC,CASSLGLFSEQFF,TRBJ2-1,-,TRBV5-5,-
TGTGCCAGTAGTATTGGAGGACAGGGGGCTGGTCAGCCCCAGCATTTT,CASSIGGQGAGQPQHF,TRBJ1-5,-,TRBV19,TRBD1
TGTGCCAGCAGCCTGGATCCAGCGGCCTACACAGATACGCAGTATTTT,CASSLDPAAYTDTQYF,TRBJ2-3,-,TRBV9,-
TGTGCCAGCAGTAAGACCGGGACAGAGCAGTTCTTC,CASSKTGTEQFF,TRBJ2-1,few,TRBV6-6,-
TGTGCCAGCAGTTACGGACAGGACTATTCACCCCTCCACTTT,CASSYGQDYSPLHF,TRBJ1-6,-,TRBV6-5,TRBD1
TGTGCCAGCAAGTCGGGACAGGGTTTCGGCACGCAGTATTTT,CASKSGQGFGTQYF,TRBJ2-3,-,TRBV6-1,TRBD1
TGTGCCAGCAGCTTGGGACAGTACAATGAGCAGTTCTTC,CASSLGQYNEQFF,TRBJ2-1,-,TRBV7-9,TRBD1
TGTGCCAGCAGCTTAGACTACAGGGGTGGGAATGAGCAGTTCTTC,CASSLDYRGGNEQFF,TRBJ2-1,-,TRBV11-2,TRBD1
TGTGCCAGCAGTCCGGGACAGGGTACAGATACGCAGTATTTT,CASSPGQGTDTQYF,TRBJ2-3,-,TRBV6-5,TRBD1
TGTGCCAGCAGTAGGACAGGGAACGCTGAAGCTTTCTTT,CASSRTGNAEAFF,TRBJ1-1,-,TRBV6-5,TRBD1